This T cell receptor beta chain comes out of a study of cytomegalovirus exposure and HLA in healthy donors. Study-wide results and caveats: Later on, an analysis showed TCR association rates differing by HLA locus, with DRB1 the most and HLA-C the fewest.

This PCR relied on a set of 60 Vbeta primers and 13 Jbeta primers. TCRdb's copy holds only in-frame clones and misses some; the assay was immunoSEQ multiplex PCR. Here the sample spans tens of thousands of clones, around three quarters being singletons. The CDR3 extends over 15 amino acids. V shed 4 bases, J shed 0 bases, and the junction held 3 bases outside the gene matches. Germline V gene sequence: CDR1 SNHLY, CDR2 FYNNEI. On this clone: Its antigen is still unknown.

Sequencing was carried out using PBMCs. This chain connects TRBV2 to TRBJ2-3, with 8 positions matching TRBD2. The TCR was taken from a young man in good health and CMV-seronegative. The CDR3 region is CASSVSGASTDTQYF. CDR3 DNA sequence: TGTGCCAGCAGTGTTAGCGGGGCTAGCACAGATACGCAGTATTTT.